This T cell receptor (beta chain) is from a study of CD8 T cells in ankylosing spondylitis. With molecular barcodes, quantitative 5'-RACE was used to make the TCR beta libraries. One entry per CDR3 protein results from TCRdb running MiXCR on the 5' RACE reads. The table records some 140,000 distinct CDR3 sequences, more than 15% of them present only once. In germline, CDR1 is SGDLS, CDR2 YYNGEE. The germline V and J ends were trimmed by 1 base and 1 base, with 10 bases remaining between them. This CDR3 comprises 15 residues. Turning to this clonotype: Antigen: not known.

General observations from the study: Within peripheral blood, clones linked to disease were CD8+ and relatively rare. Reactive arthritis synovial fluid and blood were previously reported to contain some motif variants. Matched ankylosing spondylitis synovial fluid reportedly showed significant enrichment of disease-linked clones. Typical of ankylosing spondylitis blood, it appeared, was a TCR beta motif of roughly eight highly homologous variants.

The origin of this receptor is a male donor with ankylosing spondylitis. The chain carries TRBV9 and TRBJ2-3; D is perhaps TRBD2 (6 bases). Material: blood, either unsorted or a sorted T cell fraction (not recorded which). The CDR3 loop reads CASSVTSRGTDTQYF. DNA of the CDR3: TGTGCCAGCAGCGTAACTAGCCGGGGCACAGATACGCAGTATTTT.